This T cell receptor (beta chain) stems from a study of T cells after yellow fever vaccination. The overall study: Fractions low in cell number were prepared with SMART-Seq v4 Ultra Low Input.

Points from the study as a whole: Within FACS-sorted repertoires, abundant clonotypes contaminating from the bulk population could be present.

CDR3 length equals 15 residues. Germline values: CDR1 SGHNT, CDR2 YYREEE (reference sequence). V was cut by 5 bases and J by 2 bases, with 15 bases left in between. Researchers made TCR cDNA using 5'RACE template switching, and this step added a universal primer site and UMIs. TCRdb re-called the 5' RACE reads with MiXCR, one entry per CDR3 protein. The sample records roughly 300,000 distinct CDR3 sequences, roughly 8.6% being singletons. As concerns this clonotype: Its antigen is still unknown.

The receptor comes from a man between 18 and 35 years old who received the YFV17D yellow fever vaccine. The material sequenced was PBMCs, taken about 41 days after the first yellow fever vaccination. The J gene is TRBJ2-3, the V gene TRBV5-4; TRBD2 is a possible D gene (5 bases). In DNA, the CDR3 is TGTGCCAGCAGTCGTCCAGCGGAGAACACAGATACGCAGTATTTT. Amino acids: CASSRPAENTDTQYF.